This passage covers 16 T cell receptor beta chains from one sample sequenced in a study of identifying expanded T cells in peripheral blood. Some clones are missing from TCRdb's copy, which holds only in-frame ones; the method was immunoSEQ multiplex PCR. The sample contains about 94,000 clones, 70% to 90% of which appear only once. Sample: blood. These receptor sequences come from a person aged 18 to 75 in good health.

The chain joins TRBV7-6 to TRBJ1-3, with D maybe TRBD1 (5 bases). This CDR3 has 15 residues. Germline CDR1 and CDR2: SGHVS and FNYEAQ. Trimming took 6 bases from V and 4 from J, leaving 16 bases between them. This chain's CDR3 is CASSVPRRGGNTIYF. The CDR3 DNA follows: TGTGCCAGCAGTGTCCCCCGTCGGGGCGGAAACACCATATATTTT.

This clone was found once. The V gene is TRBV19, the J gene TRBJ1-2, with D unclear. Deletions cut 8 bases from V and 5 bases from J, with 15 bases between. The CDR3 covers 13 residues. The germline V gene encodes CDR1 LNHDA and CDR2 SQIVND (reference sequence). This chain's CDR3 is CASARREEYGYTF. The CDR3, as DNA: TGTGCCAGTGCCAGGAGGGAGGAATATGGCTACACCTTC.

The chain employs TRBV27 and TRBJ2-2; 10 nucleotides match TRBD2. V shed 7 bases, J shed 1 base, and the junction held 6 bases outside the gene matches. CDR3 length equals 16 residues. Germline CDR1 is MNHEY and CDR2 is SMNVEV (reference sequence). The CDR3 loop reads CASKRTSGKNTGELFF. The CDR3 DNA follows: TGTGCCAGCAAACGAACTAGCGGGAAGAACACCGGGGAGCTGTTTTTT.

The rearrangement uses TRBV30 and TRBJ1-1; the D is unclear. CDR1 and CDR2 (germline): GTSNPN, SVGIG (reference sequence). There are 17 residues in the CDR3. V lost 3 bases to trimming and J lost 0 bases, with 20 bases between them. CDR3 coding DNA: TGTGCCTGGAGCGCTTTCTCCCCCGGACGGTTGAACACTGAAGCTTTCTTT. This translates into CAWSAFSPGRLNTEAFF.

The chain carries TRBV30 and TRBJ2-2; TRBD2 is a possible D gene (7 bases). CDR1 is GTSNPN, CDR2 SVGIG, per germline (reference sequence). The CDR3 totals 15 residues. Trimming removed 4 bases at V and 6 bases at J, with 18 bases between. The CDR3 loop reads CAWNQEGGPAGELFF. DNA of the CDR3: TGTGCCTGGAACCAGGAGGGGGGGCCAGCCGGGGAGCTGTTTTTT.

This chain connects TRBV2 to TRBJ1-1, with D unresolved. The CDR3 is 15 amino acids. V lost 5 bases and J 4 bases, leaving 17 bases between the germline ends. Germline values: CDR1 SNHLY, CDR2 FYNNEI. The CDR3 spells CASSPRRGGFTEAFF. The CDR3 DNA follows: TGTGCCAGCAGTCCACGGCGTGGCGGATTCACTGAAGCTTTCTTT.

This rearrangement joins TRBV7-9 to TRBJ2-1; 7 bases align to TRBD2. The trim removed 10 bases at V and 1 base at J, leaving 4 bases unmatched. The germline CDR1 and CDR2 sequences are SEHNR and FQNEAQ (reference sequence). The CDR3 covers 13 residues. As DNA, the CDR3 is TGTGCCACACAGCGGGGTTCCTACAATGAGCAGTTCTTC. Translating it yields CATQRGSYNEQFF.

Of note for this clone: The sample carries other DNA sequences with the same CDR3. The CDR3 nucleotides are TGCGCCAGCAGCCAAGACAGGGGGGGGACTGAAGCTTTCTTT. This encodes CASSQDRGGTEAFF. This chain links TRBV4-3 with TRBJ1-1; 7 nucleotides align to TRBD1. Germline V gives CDR1 LGHNA, CDR2 YSLEER. The CDR3 sequence is 14 residues long. The V and J ends lost 0 bases and 5 bases, in that order; junction bases with no gene match: 3.

V gene TRBV20-1 combines with J gene TRBJ1-1; 7 bases match TRBD1. V shed 5 bases, J shed 11 bases, and the junction held 8 bases outside the gene matches. Germline V gene sequence: CDR1 DFQATT, CDR2 SNEGSKA (reference sequence). CDR3 length: 11 amino acids. DNA of the CDR3: TGCAGTGCTGCTCGACAGGGTGCCGCTTTCTTT. Protein: CSAARQGAAFF.

This chain uses TRBV7-2 with TRBJ2-3, with 12 positions matching TRBD2. The CDR3 is 16 amino acids. J lost 5 bases, V lost 1 base, and 4 bases had no gene match. From germline, CDR1 is SGHTA and CDR2 FQGNSA. CDR3 region: CASSLGGLAGLDTQYF. As DNA, the CDR3 is TGTGCCAGCAGCTTAGGGGGACTAGCGGGCTTAGATACGCAGTATTTT.

This clone occurred many times. V usage is TRBV15 and J usage is TRBJ1-5, with D unclear. This CDR3 comprises 13 residues. CDR1 and CDR2 (germline): LNHNV, YYDKDF (reference sequence). V was pared by 3 bases and J by 5 bases, with 8 bases between. CDR3 loop: CATSSGSDQPQHF. CDR3 nucleotide sequence: TGTGCCACCAGCAGCGGATCTGATCAGCCCCAGCATTTT. The full variable domain, in which reference TRBV15 and TRBJ1-5 provide the parts outside the CDR3, is DAMVIQNPRYQVTQFGKPVTLSCSQTLNHNVMYWYQQKSSQAPKLLFHYYDKDFNNEADTPDNFQSRRPNTSFCFLDIRSPGLGDTAMYLCATSSGSDQPQHFGDGTRLSIL.

The rearrangement joins TRBV5-1 to TRBJ1-5, with D hard to call. CDR1 SGHRS and CDR2 YFSETQ come from the germline V gene. V was shortened by 2 bases and J by 0 bases, with 3 bases between the two germline ends. The CDR3 covers 13 residues. The CDR3 region is CASSFNSNQPQHF. The CDR3 nucleotides read TGCGCCAGCAGCTTCAATAGCAATCAGCCCCAGCATTTT. Full variable domain (outside the CDR3, taken from reference TRBV5-1 and TRBJ1-5): KAGVTQTPRYLIKTRGQQVTLSCSPISGHRSVSWYQQTPGQGLQFLFEYFSETQRNKGNFPGRFSGRQFSNSRSEMNVSTLELGDSALYLCASSFNSNQPQHFGDGTRLSIL.

The chain has TRBV20-1 and TRBJ2-2; D assignment may be TRBD1 or TRBD2 (7 bases each). CDR3 length: 11 residues. Trimming took 5 bases from V and 13 from J, leaving 14 bases between them. From germline, CDR1 is DFQATT and CDR2 SNEGSKA (reference sequence). CDR3 residues: CSAEGGGGLFF. Here the CDR3 DNA reads TGCAGTGCTGAGGGAGGGGGCGGGCTGTTTTTT.

The chain links TRBV4-1 to TRBJ1-5; 7 bases map to TRBD1. J was trimmed by 3 bases and V by 4 bases; bases with no gene match: 12. Germline lookup yields CDR1 MGHRA and CDR2 YSYEKL. The CDR3 totals 17 residues. DNA for the CDR3: TGCGCCAGCAGCCCCGGGGTCCCGGGACAGACCAATCAGCCCCAGCATTTT. Protein: CASSPGVPGQTNQPQHF.

The chain recombines TRBV29-1 with TRBJ1-2; unclear D gene. Deletions cut 2 bases from V and 8 bases from J, with 9 bases between. The CDR3 is made up of 11 amino acids. CDR1 is SQVTM, CDR2 ANQGSEA, per germline. Here the CDR3 reads CSVERTRGYTF. The CDR3 DNA follows: TGCAGCGTTGAACGGACCAGGGGCTACACCTTC.

V gene TRBV9 combines with J gene TRBJ2-3; D unclear. Trimming removed 1 base at V and 4 bases at J, with 7 bases between. This CDR3 spans 13 amino acids. In germline, CDR1 is SGDLS, CDR2 YYNGEE. Here the CDR3 reads CASSVQFADTQYF. Written as DNA, the CDR3 is TGTGCCAGCAGCGTACAATTCGCAGATACGCAGTATTTT.